One sample yielded the 15 T cell receptor beta chains listed below, sequenced in a study of naive and memory T cell subsets. TCR cDNA received a 3' ligated oligonucleotide that carried a UMI. Amplification of ligated cDNA took four PCR rounds with SP2 and nested alpha and beta constant primers. From the 5' RACE reads, TCRdb called clonotypes with MiXCR, one entry per CDR3 protein. Here the sample spans roughly 48,000 distinct CDR3 sequences, 4.7% being singletons. These receptors came from a female donor in good health.

This clonotype was seen ten or more times. The chain has TRBV28 and TRBJ2-1, with TRBD2 identical over 12 bases. The CDR3 length is 19 residues. CDR1 and CDR2 (germline): MDHEN, SYDVKM. Losses at the gene ends were 6 bases for V and 5 bases for J; bases not matched to a gene: 17. CDR3 in DNA: TGTGCCAGCAGCTTTCTAGGGACAGAGACTAGCGGGAGTCACAATGAGCAGTTCTTC. It specifies CASSFLGTETSGSHNEQFF.

This clonotype was recorded many times. The genes are TRBV11-2 and TRBJ2-3; D ambiguous. V was clipped by 7 bases and J by 8 bases, with 13 bases between them. The CDR3 consists of 12 residues. The germline gives CDR1 SGHAT, CDR2 FQNNGV. The CDR3 nucleotides read TGTGCCAGCACGGCCACCACACTTACGCAGTATTTT. Amino acid sequence: CASTATTLTQYF.

This clonotype showed up just a few times. The chain carries TRBV28 and TRBJ2-7; maybe TRBD1 (6 bases). The V and J ends lost 10 bases and 4 bases respectively, with 17 bases between them. The CDR3 is 13 residues long. Germline-derived CDR1 and CDR2 are MDHEN and SYDVKM. CDR3 region: CATHTGTKYEQYF. As DNA, the CDR3 is TGTGCCACCCATACCGGGACAAAGTACGAGCAGTACTTC.

In this sample, this clonotype turned up many times. V and J are TRBV27 and TRBJ2-2; 7 bases are shared with TRBD1. Germline CDR1 MNHEY, CDR2 SMNVEV (reference sequence). The junction had 7 bases not matched to a gene; V was cut back by 3 bases and J by 6 bases. The CDR3 runs to 15 residues. The CDR3 sequence: CASSFTPQGAGELFF. DNA for the CDR3: TGTGCCAGCAGTTTTACACCGCAGGGGGCCGGGGAGCTGTTTTTT.

This clonotype was seen at least ten times. V and J are TRBV19 and TRBJ1-1; D is unresolved. The germline V gene encodes CDR1 LNHDA and CDR2 SQIVND (reference sequence). V gave up 4 bases and J gave up 11 bases, with 14 bases separating them. CDR3 length: 12 amino acids. The CDR3 DNA is TGTGCCAGTAGTACGGACTATGACTCGGCTTTCTTT. Its translation is CASSTDYDSAFF. Full variable domain (missing parts from reference TRBV19 and TRBJ1-1): DGGITQSPKYLFRKEGQNVTLSCEQNLNHDAMYWYRQDPGQGLRLIYYSQIVNDFQKGDIAEGYSVSREKKESFPLTVTSAQKNPTAFYLCASSTDYDSAFFGQGTRLTVV.

The table lists this clonotype with many counts. The rearrangement joins TRBV7-8 to TRBJ2-1, with no clear D. The CDR3 spans 15 residues. Trimming stripped 5 bases from V and 3 bases from J, with 14 bases between. The germline V gene encodes CDR1 SGHVS and CDR2 FQNEAQ. The CDR3 sequence: CASSLRAEHYNEQFF. As DNA, the CDR3 is TGTGCCAGCAGCCTTAGGGCGGAGCACTACAATGAGCAGTTCTTC.

This chain connects TRBV28 to TRBJ2-1; the match to TRBD2 covers 9 bases. Germline lookup yields CDR1 MDHEN and CDR2 SYDVKM. The length of the CDR3 is 17 residues. J lost 7 bases, V lost 2 bases, and 12 bases had no gene match. The CDR3 nucleotides read TGTGCCAGCAGTTTAAAAGCGGGAGGTCTGGGTAGGAATGAGCAGTTCTTC. As protein: CASSLKAGGLGRNEQFF.

This clonotype was observed a handful of times. V usage is TRBV12-3 or TRBV12-4 and J usage is TRBJ2-1; no firm D call. The CDR3 has 15 amino acids. V shed 3 bases and J shed 0 bases, with 9 bases lying between them. The CDR3 bases are TGTGCCAGCAGTTTTAGGAGAGGCTCCTACAATGAGCAGTTCTTC. Translation gives CASSFRRGSYNEQFF.

This clonotype was recorded many times. The chain has TRBV7-2 and TRBJ2-3; 13 positions agree with TRBD2. The CDR3 loop spans 18 amino acids. The V gene's germline CDR1 is SGHTA and CDR2 FQGNSA. With V trimmed by 2 bases and J by 7 bases, 12 bases remained unmatched. The CDR3 DNA follows: TGTGCCAGCAGCTTACTAAGCCAGGGACTAGCGGGACTGCATACGCAGTATTTT. Its translation is CASSLLSQGLAGLHTQYF.

This rearrangement joins TRBV29-1 to TRBJ2-1, with D possibly TRBD1 on 6 matching bases. The V gene's germline CDR1 is SQVTM and CDR2 ANQGSEA. V gave up 6 bases and J gave up 8 bases, with 11 bases separating them. This CDR3 has 11 amino acids. The CDR3 loop reads CSVAQGHEQFF. CDR3 in DNA: TGCAGCGTGGCACAGGGTCATGAGCAGTTCTTC.

This clonotype appeared many times. The chain has TRBV7-2 and TRBJ2-7; possible D gene TRBD1, 5 bases. V gave up 5 bases and J gave up 3 bases, with 11 bases separating them. The V gene's germline CDR1 is SGHTA and CDR2 FQGNSA. CDR3 size: 13 residues. CDR3 DNA: TGTGCCAGCAGCACTGGGGCCGACTACGAGCAGTACTTC. Protein sequence: CASSTGADYEQYF.

In its sample, this clonotype was seen many times. CDR3 sequence (DNA): TGTGCCACCAGTGATGGACGGACCTTCCAAGAGACCCAGTACTTC. Its protein is CATSDGRTFQETQYF. V is TRBV24-1 and J is TRBJ2-5; D remains unclear. Germline loops: CDR1 KGHDR, CDR2 SFDVKD. The CDR3 runs 15 residues. V was cut by 3 bases and J by 1 base, with 11 bases left in between.

This clonotype appeared many times. This chain uses TRBV28 with TRBJ2-1; 7 bases agree with TRBD2. CDR1 and CDR2 (germline): MDHEN, SYDVKM. CDR3 size: 14 residues. Germline trimming cut 10 bases from V and 8 bases from J; bases unmatched to any gene: 14. This CDR3 reads CATAHSGLTDEQFF. The CDR3 nucleotides read TGTGCCACAGCACATAGCGGGCTAACGGATGAGCAGTTCTTC.

In this sample, this clonotype turned up many times. The chain recombines TRBV20-1 with TRBJ2-3; 12 bases map to TRBD2. Germline assignment: CDR1 DFQATT and CDR2 SNEGSKA (reference sequence). The junction had 8 bases not matched to a gene; V was cut back by 7 bases and J by 6 bases. The CDR3 is 14 residues long. CDR3 loop: CSGILAGGSDTQYF. The CDR3 DNA reads as TGCAGTGGTATACTAGCGGGAGGATCGGATACGCAGTATTTT.

This clonotype was found many times. J is TRBJ2-5 and V is TRBV6-1, with 8 bases identical to TRBD1. Germline V gene data show CDR1 as MNHNS and CDR2 as SASEGT. The length of the CDR3 is 14 residues. V lost 3 bases, J lost 3 bases, and 3 bases stayed unmatched. The CDR3 loop is CASSDADREETQYF. The CDR3 bases are TGTGCCAGCAGTGACGCGGACAGGGAAGAGACCCAGTACTTC.